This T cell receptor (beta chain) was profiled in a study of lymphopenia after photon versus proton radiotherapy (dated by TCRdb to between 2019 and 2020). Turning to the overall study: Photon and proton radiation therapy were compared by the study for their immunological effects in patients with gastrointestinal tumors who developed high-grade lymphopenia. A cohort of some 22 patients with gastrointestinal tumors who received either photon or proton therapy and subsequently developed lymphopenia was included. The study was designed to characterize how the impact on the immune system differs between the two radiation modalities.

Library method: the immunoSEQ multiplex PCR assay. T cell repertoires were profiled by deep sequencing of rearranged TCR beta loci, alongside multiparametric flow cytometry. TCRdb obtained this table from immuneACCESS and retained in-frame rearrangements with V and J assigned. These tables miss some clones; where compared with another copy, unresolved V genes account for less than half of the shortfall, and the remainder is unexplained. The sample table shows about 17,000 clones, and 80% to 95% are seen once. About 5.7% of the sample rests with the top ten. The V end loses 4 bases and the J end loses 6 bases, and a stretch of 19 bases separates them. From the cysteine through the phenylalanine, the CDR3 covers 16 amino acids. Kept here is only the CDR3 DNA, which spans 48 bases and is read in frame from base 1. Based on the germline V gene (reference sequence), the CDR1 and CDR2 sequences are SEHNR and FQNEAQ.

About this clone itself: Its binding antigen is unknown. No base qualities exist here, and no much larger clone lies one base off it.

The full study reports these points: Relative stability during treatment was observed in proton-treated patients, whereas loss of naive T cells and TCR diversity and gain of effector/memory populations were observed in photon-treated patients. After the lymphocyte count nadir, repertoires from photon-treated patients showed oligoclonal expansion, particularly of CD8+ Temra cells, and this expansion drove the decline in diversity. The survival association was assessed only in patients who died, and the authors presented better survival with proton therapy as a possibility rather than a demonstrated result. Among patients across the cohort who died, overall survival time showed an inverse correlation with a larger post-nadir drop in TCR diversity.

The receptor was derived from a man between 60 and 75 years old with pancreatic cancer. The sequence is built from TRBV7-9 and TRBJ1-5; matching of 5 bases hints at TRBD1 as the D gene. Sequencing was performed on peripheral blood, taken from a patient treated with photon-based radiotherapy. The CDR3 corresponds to CASSSSQGRRGQPQHF. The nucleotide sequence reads TGTGCCAGCAGCTCTAGCCAGGGCCGTAGGGGTCAGCCCCAGCATTTT.